These 9 T cell receptor beta chains came from one sample sequenced in a study of cytomegalovirus exposure and HLA in healthy donors. PCR used 60 Vbeta primers and 13 Jbeta primers. TCRdb keeps only in-frame clones here, not all; method: immunoSEQ multiplex PCR. The data show some 130,000 clones, more than 70% seen once. Sequencing input: PBMCs. These TCRs come from a male donor in good health and CMV-seropositive.

The V and J genes are TRBV5-8 and TRBJ2-7; 15 bases fit TRBD2. With V trimmed by 3 bases and J by 5 bases, 12 bases remained unmatched. CDR3 length: 18 residues. Germline CDR1 and CDR2: SGHTS and YDEGEE. The CDR3 region is CASSSTGTSGGFYHEQYF. The DNA for the CDR3 is TGTGCCAGCAGCTCCACCGGGACTAGCGGGGGGTTTTACCACGAGCAGTACTTC.

The chain links TRBV5-6 to TRBJ2-7; D uncertain. Germline V gene data show CDR1 as SGHDT and CDR2 as YYEEEE. Trimming removed 3 bases at V and 2 bases at J, with 21 bases between. CDR3 length: 17 residues. The DNA for the CDR3 is TGTGCCAGCAGCTCCTGGGCTATGTCCCCGCCGGCCTACGAGCAGTACTTC. Translation: CASSSWAMSPPAYEQYF.

The CDR3 sequence is CASSPRGTVGETQYF. DNA for the CDR3: TGCGCCAGCAGCCCCAGGGGAACTGTTGGGGAGACCCAGTACTTC. The chain links TRBV5-1 to TRBJ2-5; tentative D call: TRBD1 (6 bases). V shed 4 bases and J shed 5 bases, with 18 bases lying between them. The V gene's germline CDR1 is SGHRS and CDR2 YFSETQ. The CDR3 consists of 15 residues.

This clone appeared a few times. The chain has TRBV11-2 and TRBJ2-2, with 9 bases aligning to TRBD1. Germline CDR1 and CDR2: SGHAT and FQNNGV. V dropped 1 base and J dropped 1; count of bases not matched to a gene: 4. The CDR3 covers 17 residues. The CDR3 DNA is TGTGCCAGCAGCTTAGGGTTGGGACAGGGGAACACCGGGGAGCTGTTTTTT. It translates to CASSLGLGQGNTGELFF.

The chain carries TRBV18 and TRBJ2-2; D unresolved. Trimming shortened V by 11 bases and J by 6 bases, and 19 bases separated the two germline ends. CDR3 length: 14 residues. CDR1 is KGHSH and CDR2 is LQKENI in the germline V gene. The CDR3 coding sequence is TGTGCCGGCGCAGCAGATACCGGAGCCGGGGAGCTGTTTTTT. Its protein product is CAGAADTGAGELFF.

The rearrangement uses TRBV14 and TRBJ1-5, with D possibly matching TRBD1 (6 bases). This CDR3 spans 13 amino acids. Germline loops: CDR1 SGHDN, CDR2 FVKESK. Trimming cost V 6 bases and J 6 bases, with 12 bases left between them. The CDR3 bases are TGTGCCAGCAGTCGAACACAGGGTCAGCCCCAGCATTTT. This sequence encodes CASSRTQGQPQHF.

This clone has a single count. The genes are TRBV27 and TRBJ2-1; 8 bases align to TRBD2. Germline V gene lookup returns CDR1 MNHEY and CDR2 SMNVEV (reference sequence). The CDR3 contains 16 residues. The V segment lost 6 bases and the J segment 5 bases; nucleotides outside the gene matches: 12. The CDR3 nucleotides read TGTGCCAGCAGCCGAAAAAGCGGGAGTGTCCACAATGAGCAGTTCTTC. Protein: CASSRKSGSVHNEQFF.

The J gene is TRBJ2-1, the V gene TRBV7-2; D call uncertain. The ends were cut back, 0 bases at V and 8 bases at J, with 8 bases in the middle. CDR1 SGHTA and CDR2 FQGNSA come from the germline V gene. The CDR3 runs 13 residues. CDR3 amino acids: CASSLAREDEQFF. The CDR3 DNA is TGTGCCAGCAGCTTAGCGCGAGAGGATGAGCAGTTCTTC.

The chain joins TRBV13 to TRBJ2-3; D gene uncertain. Trimming took off 5 bases at V and 4 bases at J, with 13 bases between the two ends. The CDR3 length is 14 residues. Germline CDR1 and CDR2: PRHDT and FYEKMQ (reference sequence). The CDR3: CASSQVALADTQYF. CDR3 sequence (DNA): TGTGCCAGCAGCCAAGTAGCCTTGGCAGATACGCAGTATTTT.